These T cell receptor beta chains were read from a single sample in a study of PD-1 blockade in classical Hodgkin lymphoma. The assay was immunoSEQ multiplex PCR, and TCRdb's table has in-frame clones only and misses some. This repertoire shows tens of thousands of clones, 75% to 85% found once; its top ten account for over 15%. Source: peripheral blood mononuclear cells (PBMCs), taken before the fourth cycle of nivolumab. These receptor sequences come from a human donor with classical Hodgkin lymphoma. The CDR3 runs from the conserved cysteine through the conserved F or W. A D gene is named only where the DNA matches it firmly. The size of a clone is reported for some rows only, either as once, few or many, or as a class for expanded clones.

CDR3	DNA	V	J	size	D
CASSLGGTAYLNEKLFF	TGTGCCAGCAGCTTGGGAGGCACGGCTTATCTTAATGAAAAACTGTTTTTT	TRBV5-4	TRBJ1-4	NA	NA
CASSLVATNTGELFF	TGTGCCAGCAGCTTAGTGGCCACGAACACCGGGGAGCTGTTTTTT	TRBV7-2	TRBJ2-2	NA	NA
CASSARTSGRVDTQYF	TGTGCCAGCAGCGCCCGGACTAGCGGGAGGGTGGATACGCAGTATTTT	TRBV7-2	TRBJ2-3	NA	TRBD2
CASSHRDEQYF	TGTGCCAGCAGCCACCGGGACGAGCAGTACTTC	TRBV7-6	TRBJ2-7	NA	NA
CASSLAWGNTIYF	TGCGCCAGCAGCTTGGCCTGGGGAAACACCATATATTTT	TRBV5-1	TRBJ1-3	few	NA
CASSLGKRGNEQFF	TGTGCCAGCAGTTTGGGAAAGAGGGGGAATGAGCAGTTCTTC	TRBV27	TRBJ2-1	NA	NA
CASRASWGADEQFF	TGCGCCAGCAGGGCTAGCTGGGGGGCGGATGAGCAGTTCTTC	TRBV10-2	TRBJ2-1	once	NA
CASNGGIDGNTIYF	TGTGCCAGCAATGGGGGGATCGATGGAAACACCATATATTTT	TRBV6-1	TRBJ1-3	NA	NA
CASSLGWGGDQPQHF	TGTGCCAGCAGCTTAGGGTGGGGAGGGGATCAGCCCCAGCATTTT	TRBV7-9	TRBJ1-5	NA	NA
CASSSSGTEGEAFF	TGTGCCAGCAGCTCCTCCGGGACAGAGGGGGAAGCTTTCTTT	TRBV7-9	TRBJ1-1	NA	TRBD1
CASSPPPGTNTIYF	TGTGCCAGCAGCCCCCCACCCGGGACCAACACCATATATTTT	TRBV7-2	TRBJ1-3	NA	NA
CASSFGLVTDTQYF	TGTGCCAGCAGCTTTGGACTGGTCACAGATACGCAGTATTTT	TRBV5-6	TRBJ2-3	NA	NA
CATSTGQGAISGANVLTF	TGTGCCACCAGCACGGGACAGGGGGCTATCTCTGGGGCCAACGTCCTGACTTTC	TRBV15	TRBJ2-6	NA	TRBD1
CASSVGTSSSYEQYF	TGTGCCAGCAGCGTAGGGACTAGCAGCTCCTACGAGCAGTACTTC	TRBV9	TRBJ2-7	NA	TRBD2
CASSPQGTGSYGYTF	TGCGCCAGCAGCCCCCAGGGGACAGGGAGTTATGGCTACACCTTC	TRBV4-1	TRBJ1-2	NA	TRBD1
CASSERGETQYF	TGTGCCAGTAGCGAAAGGGGAGAGACCCAGTACTTC	TRBV2	TRBJ2-5	NA	NA
CASSLGGLETQYF	TGTGCCAGCAGCTTGGGGGGCCTGGAGACCCAGTACTTC	TRBV7-3	TRBJ2-5	NA	NA
CASSVGTSSAYEQYF	TGTGCCAGCAGCGTAGGGACTAGCTCAGCCTACGAGCAGTACTTC	TRBV9	TRBJ2-7	NA	TRBD2
CAITIAGSPSGDYNEQFF	TGTGCCATTACTATAGCGGGAAGCCCCTCGGGGGACTACAATGAGCAGTTCTTC	TRBV10-3	TRBJ2-1	NA	TRBD2
CASSAGAVVVYGYTF	TGTGCCAGCAGTGCCGGGGCCGTGGTGGTCTATGGCTACACCTTC	TRBV2	TRBJ1-2	NA	NA
CASSESVGTGELFF	TGCGCCAGCAGCGAGAGCGTCGGAACCGGGGAGCTGTTTTTT	TRBV5-1	TRBJ2-2	NA	NA
CSATTDYGYTF	TGCAGTGCCACGACAGACTATGGCTACACCTTC	TRBV20-1	TRBJ1-2	NA	NA
CASSLGPWATGELFF	TGTGCCAGCAGCTTGGGGCCCTGGGCGACCGGGGAGCTGTTTTTT	TRBV5-6	TRBJ2-2	NA	NA
CASSALGTASYGYTF	TGTGCCAGTAGTGCACTTGGGACAGCCTCTTATGGCTACACCTTC	TRBV19	TRBJ1-2	NA	TRBD1
CASSPQGLNSYGYTF	TGTGCCAGCAGTCCACAGGGTCTTAATAGCTATGGCTACACCTTC	TRBV2	TRBJ1-2	NA	NA
CAWSVGLLSGIAYEQYF	TGTGCCTGGAGTGTAGGCCTCCTTAGCGGTATAGCTTACGAGCAGTACTTC	TRBV30	TRBJ2-7	once	NA
CASSPRAGGKNIQYF	TGTGCCAGCAGCCCCCGTGCGGGAGGGAAAAACATTCAGTACTTC	TRBV5-5	TRBJ2-4	few	TRBD2
CASRKGGASGQETQYF	TGTGCCAGCAGGAAAGGGGGGGCTAGCGGACAAGAGACCCAGTACTTC	TRBV9	TRBJ2-5	NA	NA
CAISATSGSTDTQYF	TGTGCCATCAGTGCGACTAGCGGGAGCACAGATACGCAGTATTTT	TRBV10-3	TRBJ2-3	NA	TRBD2
CASSLEGGDYGYTF	TGCGCCAGCAGCTTGGAGGGGGGTGACTATGGCTACACCTTC	TRBV5-1	TRBJ1-2	NA	NA
CASSWVGGRRTEAFF	TGTGCCAGCAGCTGGGTAGGGGGAAGGAGGACTGAAGCTTTCTTT	TRBV5-6	TRBJ1-1	NA	NA
CASNSPVQGHQPQHF	TGTGCCAGCAACAGTCCAGTACAGGGCCATCAGCCCCAGCATTTT	TRBV28	TRBJ1-5	NA	NA